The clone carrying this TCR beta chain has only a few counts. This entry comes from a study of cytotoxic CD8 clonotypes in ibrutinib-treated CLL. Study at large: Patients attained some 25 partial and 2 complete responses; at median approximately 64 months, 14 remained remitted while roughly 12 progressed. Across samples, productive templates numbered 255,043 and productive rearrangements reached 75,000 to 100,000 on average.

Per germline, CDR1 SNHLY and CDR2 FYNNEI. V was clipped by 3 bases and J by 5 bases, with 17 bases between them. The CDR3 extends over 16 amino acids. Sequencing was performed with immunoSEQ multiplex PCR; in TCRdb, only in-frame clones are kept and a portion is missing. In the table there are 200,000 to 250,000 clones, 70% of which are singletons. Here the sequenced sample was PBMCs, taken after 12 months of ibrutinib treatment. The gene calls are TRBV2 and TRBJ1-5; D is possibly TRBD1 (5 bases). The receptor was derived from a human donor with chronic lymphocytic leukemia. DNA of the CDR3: TGTGCCAGCAGTGAGAGGAGTTGGGGGTATGATCAGCCCCAGCATTTT. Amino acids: CASSERSWGYDQPQHF.